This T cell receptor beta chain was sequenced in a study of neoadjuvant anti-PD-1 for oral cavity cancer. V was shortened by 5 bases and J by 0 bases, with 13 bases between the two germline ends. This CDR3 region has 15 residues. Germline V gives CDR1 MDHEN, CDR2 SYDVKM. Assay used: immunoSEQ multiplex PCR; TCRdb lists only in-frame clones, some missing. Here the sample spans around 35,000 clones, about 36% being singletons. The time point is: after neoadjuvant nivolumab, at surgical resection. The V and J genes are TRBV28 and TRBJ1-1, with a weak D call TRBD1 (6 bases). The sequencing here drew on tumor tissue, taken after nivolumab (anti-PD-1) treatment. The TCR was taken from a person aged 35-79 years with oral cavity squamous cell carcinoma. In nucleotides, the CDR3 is TGTGCCAGCAGTCCTCGGGGGCAGGTGAACACTGAAGCTTTCTTT. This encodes CASSPRGQVNTEAFF. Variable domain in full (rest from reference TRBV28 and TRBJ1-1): DVKVTQSSRYLVKRTGEKVFLECVQDMDHENMFWYRQDPGLGLRLIYFSYDVKMKEKGDIPEGYSVSREKKERFSLILESASTNQTSMYLCASSPRGQVNTEAFFGQGTRLTVV.